This entry describes one T cell receptor beta chain. Its binding antigen is unknown. No much larger clone is present one base from it, and per-base qualities are unavailable. The source of the sample is a study of T cell responses to AZD1222 COVID-19 vaccine (dated by TCRdb to the early 2020s). Some background on the complete study: TCR sequencing covered 230 or so trial participants: 207 given two doses of AZD1222 and around 26 given two doses of MenACWY control vaccine. Trial participants were enrolled by age into subgroups of 18-55, 56-69 and 70-plus years, and roughly 150, 30 and 60 TCR-sequenced participants, respectively, were included in these subgroups. Overall results and qualifications from the work: Conclusions about previously exposed vaccinees are limited, since just five or six AZD1222 recipients were seropositive for SARS-CoV-2 at baseline. In the small 56-69-year group, the increase in depth fell short of significance, most likely because of low power. The vaccine-associated CD4 TCRs covered the entire spike protein, and the dominant responses fell in regions 160-218 and 743-854. Epitopes outside the regions mutated in the B.1.351 and B.1.1.7 variants were reportedly recognized by nearly half of the unique spike-specific TCRs. Spike-specific TCR breadth and depth rose significantly after two AZD1222 doses compared with day 0 and with MenACWY recipients. Most participants were white British and females outnumbered males, and the authors suggested that clonal diversity may have been underestimated. Because no day 14 peak-response samples were available, the repertoires could be characterized only after the peak T cell response.

The intended sense of this specimen's time point label: about 28 days (+/-7) after the second vaccine dose. AZD1222 recipients with second doses at about 4 weeks or about 12 weeks were pooled, because spike-specific TCR depth and breadth did not differ between schedules. The vaccinee samples were drawn from two UK trials, COV001 and COV002, one of which was a single-blind randomized controlled phase 2/3 trial testing AZD1222 (ChAdOx1 nCoV-19) in healthy adults. For TCRbeta chain sequencing, PBMC samples were collected from trial participants at day 0 and at day 28 after the second dose. The V end loses 3 bases and the J end loses 0 bases, and a stretch of 5 bases separates them. CDR1 LNHDA and CDR2 SQIVND were looked up in the germline V gene (reference sequence). Its CDR3 holds 13 amino acids, cysteine through phenylalanine. This entry keeps only the CDR3 DNA: 39 bases, framed from base 1. The CDR3 regions of human TCRbeta chains were analyzed by immunosequencing. On the study's bioinformatics: TCRs in the repertoires were compared against a reference library of SARS-CoV-2-specific TCRs that had been generated with the MIRA antigen-specificity platform. Breadth was defined as the fraction of unique TCRs that were SARS-CoV-2-associated. Depth was defined as the fraction of total T cells that were SARS-CoV-2-associated. Using the MIRA data, each spike-specific TCR was mapped to the spike region that the TCR reacts to and placed in a CD4 or CD8 class. Log10-transformed breadth and depth values were compared by one-way ANOVA with Sidak's multiple comparisons tests. Held by TCRdb, this immuneACCESS table contains in-frame sequences only and omits some clones. Under half of the omission traces to an unresolved V gene where checked; the cause of the rest is unknown. V, J and clone size are taken as reported in that table, and D and trimming were inferred from the DNA itself. This sample holds 85,000 to 95,000 clones; about 91% were observed only once. The ten largest clones take up about 6.1% of the sample.

The V and J segments used are TRBV19 and TRBJ1-1, with an unclear D gene assignment. The clonotype originates from an adult who received the AZD1222 COVID-19 vaccine. The sequencing used peripheral blood, collected 28 days after the second AZD1222 dose. The CDR3 protein is CASSMAVNTEAFF. Here is the DNA: TGTGCCAGTAGTATGGCAGTGAACACTGAAGCTTTCTTT.